This T cell receptor (beta chain) is from a study of OX40 agonist ivuxolimab in advanced cancers. Per germline, CDR1 MNHNY and CDR2 SVGAGI (reference sequence). The CDR3 is made up of 16 amino acids. Trimming took off 0 bases at V and 1 base at J, with 12 bases between the two ends. Using immunoSEQ multiplex PCR, the repertoire was profiled, and TCRdb retains in-frame clones only, with some absent. There are around 77,000 clones in the sample; nearly 90% occur only once, and approximately 2.3% lies in the top ten. This rearrangement joins TRBV6-6 to TRBJ1-2, with unresolved D. The receptor was derived from an adult with an advanced solid tumor such as melanoma, head and neck, liver or kidney cancer. The sample consisted of CD4+ or CD8+ T cells sorted from blood, taken in a trial of the OX40 agonist ivuxolimab. CDR3 sequence (DNA): TGTGCCAGCAGTTACTCGGAGGTATTGGGTAACTATGGCTACACCTTC. Amino acid sequence: CASSYSEVLGNYGYTF.